The 20 T cell receptor beta chains given below trace back to one sample, sequenced in a study of T cells after yellow fever vaccination (dated by TCRdb to about 2019). This specimen's treatment or condition label, per the study, means: live attenuated yellow fever vaccine strain. Libraries were prepared through 5' RACE. TCRdb lists the instrument as Illumina HiSeq 2500. The public reads were run again by TCRdb, first through fastp at Q25 and then through MiXCR, and only productive beta chains were kept. Entries are consolidated by CDR3 protein sequence, retaining the most common genes and DNA. Across this sample there are about 360,000 distinct CDR3 sequences, with approximately 6% seen only once. The ten biggest clones cover 15% of the sample. The sequenced sample was PBMCs, obtained 5 days after the yellow fever booster vaccination. The receptors here all came from a man under 40 who received the YFV17D yellow fever vaccine.

This clonotype was observed at least ten times. The rearrangement uses TRBV4-2 and TRBJ2-5; 7 nucleotides agree with TRBD2. CDR1 is LGHNA, CDR2 YNFKEQ, per germline. V shed 4 bases and J 2 bases; nucleotides not matched to a gene: 4. The CDR3 sequence is 14 residues long. The CDR3 DNA reads as TGTGCCAGCAGCCGTGGTAGCGGGCAAGAGACCCAGTACTTC. Its protein is CASSRGSGQETQYF.

The sample holds a few counts of this clonotype. This sequence joins TRBV10-1 and TRBJ2-3; TRBD1 agrees at 8 bases. There are 16 residues in the CDR3. The germline CDR1 and CDR2 sequences are WNHNN and SYGVQD (reference sequence). With V trimmed by 3 bases and J by 3 bases, 8 bases remained unmatched. The CDR3 is CASSDRRDRITDTQYF. In DNA form, the CDR3 reads TGCGCCAGCAGTGATCGTCGGGACAGGATAACAGATACGCAGTATTTT.

The chain joins TRBV20-1 to TRBJ2-3; D may be TRBD2 (5 bases). Per the germline V gene, CDR1 is DFQATT and CDR2 is SNEGSKA (reference sequence). The CDR3 consists of 15 residues. Trimming took 0 bases from V and 1 from J, leaving 11 bases between them. CDR3 DNA: TGCAGTGCTAGAGATTTTGGAGGACGCACAGATACGCAGTATTTT. Encoded protein: CSARDFGGRTDTQYF.

V gene TRBV27 combines with J gene TRBJ2-2, with D possibly matching TRBD2 (5 bases). Trimming shortened V by 8 bases and J by 3 bases, and 19 bases separated the two germline ends. The CDR3 spans 16 residues. Germline values: CDR1 MNHEY, CDR2 SMNVEV (reference sequence). CDR3 sequence: CASRAELEAYTGELFF. The CDR3 DNA follows: TGTGCCAGCCGAGCGGAACTTGAGGCGTACACCGGGGAGCTGTTTTTT.

This clonotype was seen more than once but under ten times. This chain connects TRBV10-3 to TRBJ2-1, with TRBD1 matching over 11 bases. CDR3 length: 15 residues. The germline gives CDR1 ENHRY, CDR2 SYGVKD. V lost 10 bases to trimming and J lost 8 bases; unmatched junction nucleotides: 13. The CDR3 here is CATLKGGQGADEQFF. For the CDR3, the DNA is TGTGCCACCCTAAAGGGAGGACAGGGGGCTGATGAGCAGTTCTTC.

This clonotype turned up a few times. The rearrangement uses TRBV7-2 and TRBJ2-1, with 11 bases aligning to TRBD2. This CDR3 has 14 amino acids. The trim removed 5 bases at V and 9 bases at J, leaving 6 bases unmatched. The germline CDR1 and CDR2 sequences are SGHTA and FQGNSA. CDR3 sequence (DNA): TGTGCCAGCAGCACTAGCGGGAGCCGCCGTGAGCAGTTCTTC. Protein product: CASSTSGSRREQFF.

This clonotype was observed a few times. The chain joins TRBV12-3 or TRBV12-4 to TRBJ2-3; TRBD2 aligns across 10 bases. J gave up 1 base and V 2 bases, and 12 bases lay outside the gene matches. This CDR3 contains 19 residues. CDR3 protein: CASSLRWIAGGDGTDTQYF. The DNA of the CDR3 is TGTGCCAGCAGTTTAAGGTGGATAGCGGGAGGAGATGGCACAGATACGCAGTATTTT.

This clonotype was seen more than once but under ten times. The V and J genes are TRBV18 and TRBJ1-1; 11 bases agree with TRBD1. The CDR3 spans 14 residues. V dropped 6 bases and J dropped 6; count of bases not matched to a gene: 6. From germline, CDR1 is KGHSH and CDR2 LQKENI. In nucleotides, the CDR3 is TGTGCCAGCTCGGCCGGACAGGGGGCGTCTGAAGCTTTCTTT. Translated: CASSAGQGASEAFF.

This clonotype was picked up many times. The DNA of the CDR3 is TGTGCCAGCTCGCCTCGGACAGTGAACACCGGGGAGCTGTTTTTT. Encoded protein: CASSPRTVNTGELFF. The gene calls are TRBV18 and TRBJ2-2, with a possible D match to TRBD1 (6 bases). The CDR3 has 15 residues. V was trimmed by 6 bases and J by 1 base, leaving 12 bases between them. Germline values: CDR1 KGHSH, CDR2 LQKENI.

The chain has TRBV12-3 or TRBV12-4 and TRBJ2-4, with a weak D call TRBD2 (7 bases). V was clipped by 11 bases and J by 0 bases, with 20 bases between them. This CDR3 is built from 16 residues. The CDR3 bases are TGTGCCGTGTCGGGGGGCGCCTGGGCAGCCAAAAACATTCAGTACTTC. This codes for CAVSGGAWAAKNIQYF.

This clonotype was seen a few times. The chain links TRBV25-1 to TRBJ2-1; D assignment may be TRBD1 or TRBD2 (5 bases each). CDR3 length equals 18 residues. CDR1 and CDR2 from the germline V gene are MGHDK and SYGVNS. Trimming took 1 base from V and 10 from J, leaving 26 bases between them. This CDR3 is CASSEWFQGESGGREQFF. In DNA, the CDR3 is TGTGCCAGCAGTGAATGGTTTCAGGGTGAAAGTGGGGGTCGCGAGCAGTTCTTC.

The CDR3 sequence: CSASHSPRPSEKLFF. The CDR3 region has the DNA TGCAGTGCTAGCCACTCGCCGAGGCCGAGTGAAAAACTGTTTTTT. This chain joins TRBV20-1 and TRBJ1-4; D uncertain. Germline V gene data show CDR1 as DFQATT and CDR2 as SNEGSKA (reference sequence). The ends were cut back, 3 bases at V and 7 bases at J, with 18 bases in the middle. The CDR3 runs 15 residues.

The chain links TRBV20-1 to TRBJ2-7, with D possibly TRBD1 on 6 matching bases. This CDR3 has 13 amino acids. The germline V and J ends were trimmed by 3 bases and 3 bases, with 12 bases remaining between them. CDR1 and CDR2 (germline): DFQATT, SNEGSKA (reference sequence). CDR3 DNA: TGCAGTGCTAGCAGCCTAGGGGGCTACGAGCAGTACTTC. This codes for CSASSLGGYEQYF.

This clonotype was observed a few times. The chain carries TRBV9 and TRBJ2-1; TRBD2 agrees at 8 bases. The germline gives CDR1 SGDLS, CDR2 YYNGEE. The junction had 5 bases not matched to a gene; V was cut back by 0 bases and J by 9 bases. The CDR3 sequence is 14 residues long. For the CDR3, the DNA is TGTGCCAGCAGCGTAGGTCGACTAGCGAGTGAGCAGTTCTTC. Protein product: CASSVGRLASEQFF.

This clonotype has a handful of counts. This chain links TRBV10-3 with TRBJ1-6, with 7 bases that match TRBD1. The ends lost 11 bases at V and 8 bases at J; junction bases unmatched: 9. The germline gives CDR1 ENHRY, CDR2 SYGVKD. This CDR3 has 13 amino acids. The CDR3 reads CAVTGAVDSPLHF. As DNA, the CDR3 is TGTGCCGTCACAGGGGCTGTGGATTCACCCCTCCACTTT.

The chain is built from TRBV29-1 and TRBJ2-3; 9 positions agree with TRBD2. Germline CDR1 and CDR2: SQVTM and ANQGSEA. CDR3 size: 14 residues. The ends lost 6 bases at V and 5 bases at J; junction bases unmatched: 9. In nucleotides, the CDR3 is TGCAGCGTGGGGGGACTAGCCTTAGGAGATACGCAGTATTTT. Translated: CSVGGLALGDTQYF.

The V gene is TRBV10-3, the J gene TRBJ2-3; no definite D call. CDR1 ENHRY and CDR2 SYGVKD come from the germline V gene. The CDR3 is 14 amino acids. V was clipped by 2 bases and J by 0 bases, with 6 bases between them. The CDR3, as DNA: TGTGCCATCAGTGAGATAACTAGCACAGATACGCAGTATTTT. It is translated as CAISEITSTDTQYF.

This clonotype has more than one count but fewer than ten. CDR3 DNA: TGTGCCAGCCGAGGGGGCGTCATGAACACTGAAGCTTTCTTT. Translating gives CASRGGVMNTEAFF. V usage is TRBV12-3 or TRBV12-4 and J usage is TRBJ1-1; 7 nucleotides match TRBD1. This CDR3 has 14 amino acids. With V trimmed by 8 bases and J by 0 bases, 6 bases remained unmatched.

This clonotype was counted only a few times. The rearrangement links TRBV5-4 to TRBJ2-2; D gene unclear. Germline V CDR1 and CDR2: SGHNT, YYREEE (reference sequence). Trimming cost V 4 bases and J 2 bases, with 9 bases left between them. The CDR3 spans 14 residues. The DNA of the CDR3 is TGTGCCAGCAGCGCAAAGGGAAACACCGGGGAGCTGTTTTTT. Protein sequence: CASSAKGNTGELFF.

Only a few counts were recorded for this clonotype. The V call is TRBV15, the J call TRBJ2-2; D remains ambiguous. Trimming removed 5 bases at V and 5 bases at J, with 9 bases between. Germline V CDR1 and CDR2: LNHNV, YYDKDF (reference sequence). The CDR3 is 13 amino acids. In nucleotides, the CDR3 is TGTGCCACCAGCCTGACTCAGACCGGGGAGCTGTTTTTT. This gives the protein CATSLTQTGELFF.